Sequencing of this T cell receptor beta chain was carried out in a study of OX40 agonist ivuxolimab in advanced cancers. Study background: Dose-escalation subjects each had hepatocellular carcinoma, melanoma, renal cell or head and neck cancer. Study observations and caveats: CD4+ and CD8+ blood T cells expanded clonally by week 6 at 0.1 to 3.0 mg/kg. It was also the case that some nonresponders had low normalized T-cell clonal expansion. The antigen specificity of the peripheral T cells (those that were expanded) was not determined.

In the case of this clone: Its target is not known.

TCRdb's copy holds only in-frame clones and misses some; the assay was immunoSEQ multiplex PCR. The data show tens of thousands of clones, almost 85% seen once. The receptor was isolated from an adult with an advanced solid tumor such as melanoma, head and neck, liver or kidney cancer. The material was CD4+ or CD8+ T cells sorted from blood, obtained in a trial of the OX40 agonist ivuxolimab.

The CDR3: CASSFDGRANVLTF. The CDR3 DNA is TGTGCCAGCAGTTTTGACGGGAGGGCCAACGTCCTGACTTTC. This chain joins TRBV28 and TRBJ2-6; TRBD2 might be the D (5 bases). The CDR3 sequence is 14 residues long. Per germline, CDR1 MDHEN and CDR2 SYDVKM. Trimming left V 3 bases short and J 5 bases short, with 8 bases between.